This T cell receptor beta chain stems from a study of cytomegalovirus exposure and HLA in healthy donors. Everyone who donated was a healthy bone marrow donor. The PCR had 60 Vbeta and 13 Jbeta primers. Profiled with immunoSEQ multiplex PCR; TCRdb holds only in-frame clones, not every one. The data show 100,000 to 150,000 clones, around 79% seen once. Losses at the gene ends were 2 bases for V and 8 bases for J; bases not matched to a gene: 2. This CDR3 comprises 13 residues. From germline, CDR1 is MNHEY and CDR2 SVGAGI. The study, taken as a whole, reports: According to a later analysis, donors in an Asian-associated ancestry cluster reportedly had fewer N-insertions than the approximately 670-donor mean.

This clone was recorded once. The target antigen is unknown. The same CDR3 is also encoded by other DNA sequences in this sample. The chain carries TRBV6-5 and TRBJ1-2, with 10 bases aligning to TRBD1. Sequenced sample: PBMCs. The receptor was isolated from a woman aged 40 to 50 in good health and CMV-seropositive. The CDR3 region has the DNA TGTGCCAGCAGTTACGGACAGGGGGGCGGCTACACCTTC. This translates into CASSYGQGGGYTF.